This paragraph reports one TCR beta chain. As yet, its antigen is unknown. This sample was taken from a study of T cell responses to AZD1222 COVID-19 vaccine. Study-wide results and caveats: Baseline seropositivity occurred in only a handful of AZD1222 recipients. Spike-specific TCR breadth and depth went up after people got two AZD1222 doses. Researchers report vaccine-associated CD4 TCRs spanning spike, with dominance at 160-218 and 743-854.

The CDR3 sequence is 17 residues long. Only in-frame clones appear in the TCRdb table, and some are missing; sequencing was by immunoSEQ multiplex PCR. The repertoire includes about 170,000 clones, roughly 92% of them detected once, and 1.6% sits in the top ten. The rearrangement links TRBV21-1 to TRBJ1-1. TRBV21-1 is designated a pseudogene. The specimen comprised peripheral blood, sampled on day 0 of AZD1222 vaccination. The receptor was derived from an adult in good health. The CDR3 loop reads CASSKPIIGEGYTEAFF. CDR3 coding DNA: TGTGCCAGCAGCAAACCTATTATCGGGGAGGGGTACACTGAAGCTTTCTTT.